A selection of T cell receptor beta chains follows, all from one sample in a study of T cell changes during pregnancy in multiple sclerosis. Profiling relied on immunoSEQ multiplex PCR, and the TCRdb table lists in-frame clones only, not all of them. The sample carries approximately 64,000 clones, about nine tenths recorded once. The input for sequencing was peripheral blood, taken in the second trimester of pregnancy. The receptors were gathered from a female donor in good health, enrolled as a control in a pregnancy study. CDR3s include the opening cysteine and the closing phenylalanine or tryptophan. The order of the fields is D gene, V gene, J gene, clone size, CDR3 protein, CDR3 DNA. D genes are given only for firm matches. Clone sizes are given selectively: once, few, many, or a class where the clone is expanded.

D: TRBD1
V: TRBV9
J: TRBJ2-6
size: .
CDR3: CASSAARTGLNSGANVLTF
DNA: TGTGCCAGCAGCGCCGCGAGGACAGGGTTAAATTCTGGGGCCAACGTCCTGACTTTC

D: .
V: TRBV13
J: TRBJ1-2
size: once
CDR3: CASSLDPSTGQGYTF
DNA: TGTGCCAGCAGCTTAGACCCCTCGACGGGTCAGGGCTACACCTTC

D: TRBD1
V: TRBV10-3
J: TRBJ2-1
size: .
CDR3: CAISVSGQGADNEQFF
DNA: TGTGCCATCAGTGTAAGTGGGCAGGGGGCGGATAATGAGCAGTTCTTC

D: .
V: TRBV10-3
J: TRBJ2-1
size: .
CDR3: CAISEETSRSEQFF
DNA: TGTGCCATCAGTGAGGAGACTAGTAGGAGTGAGCAGTTCTTC

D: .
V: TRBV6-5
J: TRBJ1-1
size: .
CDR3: CASSYAEQGWTTEAFF
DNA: TGTGCCAGCAGTTACGCAGAACAGGGATGGACCACTGAAGCTTTCTTT

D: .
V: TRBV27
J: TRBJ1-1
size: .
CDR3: CASSLGPGMGLATEAFF
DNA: TGTGCCAGCAGTCTCGGACCGGGGATGGGTCTGGCCACTGAAGCTTTCTTT

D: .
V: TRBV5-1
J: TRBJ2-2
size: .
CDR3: CASSFRDTGELFF
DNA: TGCGCCAGCAGCTTCCGGGACACCGGGGAGCTGTTTTTT

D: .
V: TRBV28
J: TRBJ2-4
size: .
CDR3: CASSSRYGPGVGLGWAKNIQYF
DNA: TGTGCCAGCAGCTCGCGCTATGGACCGGGAGTTGGTTTAGGGTGGGCCAAAAACATTCAGTACTTC

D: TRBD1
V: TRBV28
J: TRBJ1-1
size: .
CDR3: CASRYRGLGAFF
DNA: TGTGCCAGCCGCTACAGGGGTCTTGGAGCTTTCTTT

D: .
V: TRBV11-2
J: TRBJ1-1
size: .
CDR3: CASSSTQGWGTEAFF
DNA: TGTGCCAGCAGCTCAACACAGGGCTGGGGCACTGAAGCTTTCTTT

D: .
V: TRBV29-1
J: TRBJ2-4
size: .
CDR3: CSVGGAGENIQYF
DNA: TGCAGCGTGGGGGGCGCGGGGGAAAACATTCAGTACTTC